The clone carrying this T cell receptor (beta chain) was detected a few times. The target antigen is unknown. Donors were all healthy Caucasians. With 3 bases clipped from V and 1 base from J, the junction kept 16 bases outside the gene matches. The CDR3 sequence is 20 residues long. Germline lookup yields CDR1 SNHLY and CDR2 FYNNEI. These data belong to a study of identical twins. Overall study results and limits: Conclusions were drawn cross-sectionally by statistical analysis, without following the same donors.

With template switching, a universal primer site was added, and the cDNA carried unique molecular identifiers. Using its own MiXCR run on the 5' RACE reads, TCRdb lists one record per CDR3 protein. This sample has hundreds of thousands of distinct CDR3 sequences, with roughly 12% found just once. The sample was also linked to a second study, of yellow fever vaccine responses in identical twins.

Sequenced sample: PBMCs. The chain combines TRBV2 with TRBJ2-3; 10 bases map to TRBD2. This TCR was recovered from a woman aged 18-29 years in good health. As DNA, the CDR3 is TGTGCCAGCAGTGACCCCCACTGGAGGTACGGGACTAGCGGCACAGATACGCAGTATTTT. It is translated as CASSDPHWRYGTSGTDTQYF.